The 16 T cell receptor beta chains below were found in one sample sequenced in a study of blood T cells in healthy people across ages. Combining a sample-barcoded 5' primer with a J-beta primer mix, a second PCR ran for 7 to 11 cycles. Each CDR3 protein is one row after TCRdb ran MiXCR on the 5' RACE reads. Among approximately 780,000 distinct CDR3 sequences listed, under 30% were seen once. The same sample was also studied in work on T cells of mothers and their children.

Sequencing input: blood. The receptors originated from a boy aged 10-17 years in good health.

The rearrangement uses TRBV12-3 or TRBV12-4 and TRBJ2-1; D may correspond to TRBD1 or TRBD2 (5 bases each). The J call may be mistaken, given a closer DNA end match to TRBJ2-7. The CDR3 length is 15 residues. CDR3 region: CASSFEGRLYYEQYF. CDR3 nucleotide sequence: TGTGCCAGCAGTTTTGAGGGGAGACTTTACTACGAGCAGTACTTC.

The chain carries TRBV11-2 and TRBJ1-2; the match to TRBD1 covers 8 bases. CDR3 length: 13 residues. The V segment lost 5 bases and the J segment 8 bases; nucleotides outside the gene matches: 7. Germline CDR1 is SGHAT and CDR2 is FQNNGV. For the CDR3, the DNA is TGTGCCAGCAGCATTGACAGGGGTGGCGGCTACACCTTC. Encoded protein: CASSIDRGGGYTF.

In its sample, this clonotype was seen a few times. The V gene is TRBV12-3 or TRBV12-4, the J gene TRBJ2-4, with TRBD2 matching 11 bases. The junction had 12 bases not matched to a gene; V was cut back by 2 bases and J by 9 bases. CDR3 size: 17 residues. This chain's CDR3 is CASSLSLSGGAGRIQYF. In DNA form, the CDR3 reads TGTGCCAGCAGTTTATCCCTTAGCGGGGGGGCCGGGCGCATTCAGTACTTC.

The rearrangement uses TRBV20-1 and TRBJ2-1; D unresolved. CDR1 and CDR2 from the germline V gene are DFQATT and SNEGSKA (reference sequence). Trimming cost V 6 bases and J 4 bases, with 13 bases left between them. The CDR3 has 13 amino acids. As DNA, the CDR3 is TGCAGTGCGCAGCACGACGATTACAATGAGCAGTTCTTC. Its translation: CSAQHDDYNEQFF.

The chain carries TRBV12-3 or TRBV12-4 and TRBJ2-5; 9 bases agree with TRBD2. With the DNA end fitting TRBJ2-1 better, the J assignment may be wrong. This CDR3 contains 20 residues. The CDR3 region is CASSNPGPWASGTIGNEQFF. CDR3 DNA: TGTGCCAGCAGCAACCCGGGCCCATGGGCTAGCGGGACGATAGGGAATGAGCAGTTCTTC.

The chain recombines TRBV6-1 with TRBJ1-1, with a tentative D call TRBD1 (6 bases). Germline CDR1 and CDR2: MNHNS and SASEGT. Trimming cost V 4 bases and J 7 bases, with 16 bases left between them. This CDR3 is built from 14 residues. CDR3 bases: TGTGCCAGCAGTGTGCCCGGGGGCATAGGTGAAGCTTTCTTT. Translated: CASSVPGGIGEAFF.

As regards this clonotype: At one boundary the junction diverges from the germline segment, which might be a read error. This sequence joins TRBV27 and TRBJ2-2; 7 positions match TRBD1. The CDR3 contains 15 residues. From germline, CDR1 is MNHEY and CDR2 SMNVEV (reference sequence). The CDR3 DNA reads TGTGCCAGCAGCTCCGGACAGGTGAACACCGGGGAGCTGTCTTTT. Protein product: CASSSGQVNTGELSF.

This clonotype turned up a few times. V gene TRBV3-1 combines with J gene TRBJ2-5; the D gene is possibly TRBD1 (5 bases). The J call may not be correct, given that the DNA end is closer to TRBJ2-1. From germline, CDR1 is LGHDT and CDR2 YNNKEL (reference sequence). The CDR3 has 12 residues. The CDR3 DNA sequence: TGTGCCAGCAGCTACGCAGGGAATGAGCAGTTCTTC. It yields the protein CASSYAGNEQFF.

This clonotype was picked up a small number of times. The chain has TRBV5-1 and TRBJ2-5; D is undetermined. This CDR3 has 15 residues. Germline V gene data show CDR1 as SGHRS and CDR2 as YFSETQ. V lost 1 base and J lost 5, with 15 bases in between. DNA of the CDR3: TGCGCCAGCAGCTTGTCCCTTCCCTCTCAGGAGACCCAGTACTTC. It is translated as CASSLSLPSQETQYF. Using reference TRBV5-1 and TRBJ2-5 for the parts outside the CDR3, the full variable domain is KAGVTQTPRYLIKTRGQQVTLSCSPISGHRSVSWYQQTPGQGLQFLFEYFSETQRNKGNFPGRFSGRQFSNSRSEMNVSTLELGDSALYLCASSLSLPSQETQYFGPGTRLLVL.

V usage is TRBV4-3 and J usage is TRBJ2-5, with D unresolved. CDR3 length equals 17 residues. V gave up 0 bases and J gave up 2 bases, with 16 bases separating them. CDR1 LGHNA and CDR2 YSLEER come from the germline V gene. Here the CDR3 reads CASSQDRQRFYQETQYF. CDR3 DNA: TGCGCCAGCAGCCAAGATCGGCAGAGATTCTATCAAGAGACCCAGTACTTC.

The genes are TRBV6-1 and TRBJ1-4, with D tentatively TRBD1 (6 bases). The CDR3 spans 14 residues. V was pared by 4 bases and J by 8 bases, with 14 bases between. The germline gives CDR1 MNHNS, CDR2 SASEGT. CDR3 coding DNA: TGTGCCAGCAGTGCTGCGACAGGTTCCGAAAAACTGTTTTTT. Translating it yields CASSAATGSEKLFF.

The chain recombines TRBV28 with TRBJ2-5; maybe TRBD1 (6 bases). TRBJ2-7 explains the end of the DNA better; the J call may be wrong. The CDR3 spans 15 residues. Germline V lookup: CDR1 MDHEN, CDR2 SYDVKM. The CDR3 DNA sequence: TGTGCCAGCAGCCTCGGGACAATGGGATTCTACGAGCAGTACTTC. It specifies CASSLGTMGFYEQYF.

The rearrangement uses TRBV7-9 and TRBJ1-5; possible D gene TRBD1, 5 bases. CDR1 and CDR2 from the germline V gene are SEHNR and FQNEAQ (reference sequence). Trimming removed 5 bases at V and 3 bases at J, with 14 bases between. The CDR3 sequence is 15 residues long. The CDR3: CASSISPGPNQPQHF. The CDR3 nucleotides are TGTGCCAGCAGCATATCCCCGGGACCCAATCAGCCCCAGCATTTT.

This sequence joins TRBV28 and TRBJ2-5, with D uncertain. Germline CDR1 reads MDHEN; CDR2 reads SYDVKM. This CDR3 comprises 14 residues. The V and J ends lost 2 bases and 1 base respectively, with 8 bases between them. The CDR3 sequence: CASSLQTAQETQYF. The CDR3 nucleotides read TGTGCCAGCAGTTTACAGACTGCCCAAGAGACCCAGTACTTC.

The J gene is TRBJ2-5, the V gene TRBV4-2; TRBD2 agrees at 7 bases. Germline-derived CDR1 and CDR2 are LGHNA and YNFKEQ. The length of the CDR3 is 16 residues. The V segment lost 0 bases and the J segment 4 bases; nucleotides outside the gene matches: 8. CDR3 region: CASSQDWGGIRETQYF. The CDR3 region has the DNA TGTGCCAGCAGCCAAGATTGGGGGGGGATTCGAGAGACCCAGTACTTC.

The rearrangement joins TRBV28 to TRBJ1-4; tentative D call: TRBD1 (5 bases). The CDR3 is made up of 14 amino acids. V shed 3 bases and J shed 5 bases, with 10 bases lying between them. CDR1 MDHEN and CDR2 SYDVKM come from the germline V gene. The CDR3 reads CASSLWDSNEKLFF. The CDR3 bases are TGTGCCAGCAGTTTGTGGGACTCGAATGAAAAACTGTTTTTT.